Listed below are T cell receptor beta chains from one sample, sequenced in a study of regulatory T cells in long-lasting Graves disease. TCRdb re-called the multiplex PCR reads with MiXCR, one entry per CDR3 protein. This table holds roughly 300,000 distinct CDR3 sequences, roughly a fifth found once. The material was peripheral blood mononuclear cells (PBMCs), obtained when the disease was refractory, from a patient treated with antithyroid drugs. These receptors originate from a female donor with Graves disease. The CDR3 runs from the conserved cysteine through the conserved F or W. The D gene is left open where the match is weak. Rows give clone size only sometimes, using once, few, many, or a class for an expanded clone.

>TRBV30|many|TRBJ1-4|NA
CAVPVGTGEKLFF
TGTGCCGTCCCAGTCGGGACGGGAGAAAAACTGTTTTTT
>TRBV5-1|NA|TRBJ1-4|TRBD1
CVSSPGQGTNEKLFF
TGCGTCAGCAGCCCCGGACAGGGGACTAATGAAAAACTGTTTTTT
>TRBV19|NA|TRBJ1-1|NA
CASRQVGINTEAFF
TGTGCCAGTAGACAGGTCGGGATAAACACTGAAGCTTTCTTT
>TRBV20-1|NA|TRBJ1-5|NA
CSAGILRRSNQPQHF
TGCAGTGCGGGAATCCTCCGGAGGTCCAATCAGCCCCAGCATTTT
>TRBV28|many|TRBJ2-1|TRBD2
CASSSGSGRAVEQFF
TGTGCCAGCAGTAGCGGTAGCGGGAGGGCCGTTGAGCAGTTCTTC
>TRBV9|NA|TRBJ2-6|NA
CASSRTPGANVLTF
TGTGCCAGCAGCCGGACCCCTGGGGCCAACGTCCTGACTTTC
>TRBV30|NA|TRBJ1-1|NA
CAWSLTDLNTEAFF
TGTGCCTGGAGTTTGACAGATTTGAACACTGAAGCTTTCTTT
>TRBV6-5|few|TRBJ2-4|TRBD1
CASSYLGRGPAKNIQYF
TGTGCCAGCAGTTACCTCGGCAGGGGGCCTGCCAAAAACATTCAGTACTTC
>TRBV15|NA|TRBJ2-7|NA
CATSRSLTKTPREQYF
TGTGCCACCAGCAGATCTCTGACCAAGACCCCACGCGAGCAGTACTTC
>TRBV7-8|NA|TRBJ2-7|TRBD1
CASSLEWTGVGYEQYF
TGTGCCAGCAGCTTAGAATGGACAGGGGTGGGCTACGAGCAGTACTTC
>TRBV5-1|many|TRBJ1-5|NA
CASSPGNGNQPQHF
TGCGCCAGCAGCCCGGGAAATGGCAATCAGCCCCAGCATTTT
>TRBV20-1|few|TRBJ2-7|NA
CSARVLGADYSYEQYF
TGCAGTGCTAGAGTTCTAGGGGCCGACTACTCCTACGAGCAGTACTTC
>TRBV12-5|many|TRBJ1-5|NA
CASGSLNQPQHF
TGTGCTAGTGGCTCCTTAAATCAGCCCCAGCATTTT
>TRBV3-1|many|TRBJ1-1|NA
CASSQVRNTEAFF
TGTGCCAGCAGCCAAGTTCGTAACACTGAAGCTTTCTTT
>TRBV7-6|many|TRBJ1-5|NA
CASSLGEGRQPQHF
TGTGCCAGCAGCTTAGGCGAGGGTAGACAGCCCCAGCATTTT
>TRBV7-2|many|TRBJ2-5|TRBD1
CASSLSGTAETQYF
TGTGCCAGCAGCTTGTCCGGGACAGCGGAGACCCAGTACTTC
>TRBV29-1|many|TRBJ2-5|NA
CSVVSGLETQYF
TGCAGCGTTGTTTCAGGGTTGGAGACCCAGTACTTC
>TRBV12-3/TRBV12-4|few|TRBJ1-4|NA
CASSRQDLNEKLFF
TGTGCCAGCAGTCGACAGGACCTTAATGAAAAACTGTTTTTT
>TRBV12-3/TRBV12-4|NA|TRBJ1-5|NA
CASSFGAGRYSNQPQHF
TGTGCCAGCAGTTTTGGGGCAGGCAGGTACAGCAATCAGCCCCAGCATTTT
>TRBV20-1|many|TRBJ1-6|TRBD1
CAQLGGTGMPHNSPLHF
TGCGCCCAGCTAGGGGGGACAGGGATGCCCCATAATTCACCCCTCCACTTT
>TRBV20-1|NA|TRBJ2-7|TRBD2
CSASRSGRSYEQYF
TGCAGTGCTAGTCGCAGCGGGAGGAGTTACGAGCAGTACTTC
>TRBV7-2|few|TRBJ2-5|TRBD2
CASSQALAIETQYF
TGTGCCAGCAGCCAGGCACTAGCGATAGAGACCCAGTACTTC
>TRBV2|many|TRBJ2-5|NA
CASRGGGETQYF
TGTGCCAGCAGAGGAGGCGGAGAGACCCAGTACTTC
>TRBV4-1|NA|TRBJ2-5|NA
CASSEGRARGKETQYF
TGCGCCAGCAGTGAGGGGAGGGCCAGGGGGAAAGAGACCCAGTACTTC
>TRBV11-2|NA|TRBJ2-7|NA
CTSSLGGGGFYEQYF
TGTACCAGCAGCTTAGGTGGAGGGGGCTTCTACGAGCAGTACTTC
>TRBV10-2|NA|TRBJ1-2|TRBD1
CASSESFRGAGGYTF
TGCGCCAGCAGTGAGTCGTTCAGGGGGGCAGGTGGCTACACCTTC
>TRBV30|many|TRBJ1-4|TRBD1
CAWSESDRINEKLFF
TGTGCCTGGAGCGAATCGGACAGGATAAATGAAAAACTGTTTTTT
>TRBV5-1|NA|TRBJ1-1|NA
CASSLDPPIMNTEAFF
TGCGCCAGCAGCTTGGATCCACCGATCATGAACACTGAAGCTTTCTTT
>TRBV2|many|TRBJ1-2|NA
CASTPELAGFSGYTF
TGTGCCAGCACCCCAGAGCTGGCAGGGTTTTCTGGCTACACCTTC
>TRBV13|NA|TRBJ2-2|NA
CASSRPDSNRELFF
TGTGCCAGCAGCCGTCCCGACAGCAACCGGGAGCTGTTTTTT
>TRBV7-2|many|TRBJ2-5|TRBD1
CASSLLGQEQETQYF
TGTGCCAGCAGCTTACTGGGACAGGAACAAGAGACCCAGTACTTC